This entry lists 4 T cell receptor beta chains sequenced from one sample in a study of radiotherapy plus CTLA-4 blockade in lung cancer. Produced via immunoSEQ multiplex PCR; TCRdb's table is partial and in-frame only. Found here are tens of thousands of clones, approximately 80% of them singletons; the top ten hold around 7%. The input for sequencing was peripheral blood, taken from a patient treated with radiotherapy plus ipilimumab. Receptors were obtained from a human donor with non-small cell lung cancer who had a complete response to radiotherapy plus ipilimumab.

The chain combines TRBV18 with TRBJ2-3; D is ambiguous. Per the germline V gene, CDR1 is KGHSH and CDR2 is LQKENI. V was pared by 1 base and J by 3 bases, with 5 bases between. There are 13 residues in the CDR3. The CDR3 nucleotides read TGTGCCAGCTCACCACGTCGTACAGATACGCAGTATTTT. It translates to CASSPRRTDTQYF.

The chain couples TRBV6-5 to TRBJ2-7; TRBD2 aligns across 14 bases. The CDR3 loop spans 15 amino acids. V shed 6 bases and J 7 bases; nucleotides not matched to a gene: 8. The germline V gene encodes CDR1 MNHEY and CDR2 SVGAGI. CDR3 region: CASRTSGGVALEQYF. CDR3 nucleotides: TGTGCCAGCAGGACTAGCGGGGGGGTCGCTCTGGAGCAGTACTTC.

This chain connects TRBV2 to TRBJ1-2; 8 bases align to TRBD1. CDR1 and CDR2 (germline): SNHLY, FYNNEI. The CDR3 is made up of 13 amino acids. V gave up 3 bases and J gave up 3 bases; unmatched junction bases: 0. The CDR3 nucleotides read TGTGCCAGCAGTGAGGACAGGGACTATGGCTACACCTTC. Its translation is CASSEDRDYGYTF.

A single count supports this clone. The rearrangement uses TRBV30 and TRBJ1-1; 9 bases are a match to TRBD1. Germline V gene sequence: CDR1 GTSNPN, CDR2 SVGIG (reference sequence). The V segment lost 3 bases and the J segment 3 bases; nucleotides outside the gene matches: 11. CDR3 length: 16 amino acids. The CDR3 loop reads CAWSRGGQGRYTEAFF. In nucleotides, the CDR3 is TGTGCCTGGAGCCGTGGGGGACAGGGAAGATACACTGAAGCTTTCTTT.